This T cell receptor (beta chain) appears in the sequencing data of a study of identical twins. This clonotype was seen repeatedly, ten times or more. CDR3 length: 15 amino acids. CDR1 and CDR2 (germline): MNHNS, SASEGT. Trimming left V 7 bases short and J 2 bases short, with 15 bases between. In TCRdb, the 5' RACE reads were re-called with MiXCR into one record per CDR3 protein. The sample holds about 200,000 distinct CDR3 sequences, about 10% seen once. The sequenced sample was memory T cells sorted from blood. The chain recombines TRBV6-1 with TRBJ1-5; perhaps TRBD1 as D (6 bases). The sequence was obtained from a man in his forties or fifties in good health. DNA of the CDR3: TGTGCCAGCAAACCAAACCCAGGGGGCAATCAGCCCCAGCATTTT. Residues: CASKPNPGGNQPQHF.